The 32 T cell receptor beta chains below were found in one sample sequenced in a study of CDR3 diversity in severe acne. TCRdb recomputed calls from the PCR reads with MiXCR, one row per CDR3 protein. This repertoire shows around 100,000 distinct CDR3 sequences, 51% found once; its top ten account for about an eighth. The sample taken for sequencing was blood. These receptors all stem from a male donor with acne.

This clonotype was detected many times. V gene TRBV6-5 combines with J gene TRBJ2-3, with D possibly being TRBD2 (5 bases). V gave up 6 bases and J gave up 1 base, with 17 bases separating them. CDR3 size: 16 residues. Germline CDR1 MNHEY, CDR2 SVGAGI. The CDR3 DNA reads as TGTGCCAGCAGAACCACTGGAGGATCAGGCACAGATACGCAGTATTTT. This encodes CASRTTGGSGTDTQYF.

The J gene is TRBJ1-2, the V gene TRBV30; D unresolved. CDR1 GTSNPN and CDR2 SVGIG come from the germline V gene (reference sequence). The V gene lost 3 bases and the J gene lost 1 base, with 9 bases spanning the gap. The CDR3 is 13 amino acids. The CDR3 bases are TGTGCCTGGAGCCGTGACCTTAACTATGGCTACACCTTC. Encoded protein: CAWSRDLNYGYTF.

With respect to this clonotype: A much larger clone is a single base away; this may be a read error. V is TRBV12-3 or TRBV12-4 and J is TRBJ1-3, with D maybe TRBD1 (5 bases). The CDR3 loop spans 15 amino acids. The CDR3 DNA reads as TGTGCCAGCAGTGTCTCCTCAGGGCCAGGAAACCCCATATATTTT. It codes for CASSVSSGPGNPIYF.

This clonotype occurred a few times. The genes are TRBV11-1 and TRBJ1-4; D is uncertain. The germline V gene encodes CDR1 SGHAT and CDR2 FQDESV (reference sequence). The ends were cut back, 5 bases at V and 5 bases at J, with 9 bases in the middle. The CDR3 is made up of 13 amino acids. The CDR3 DNA sequence: TGTGCCAGCAGCCCCGAGCTGAATGAAAAACTGTTTTTT. Translated, it gives CASSPELNEKLFF.

This clonotype was seen once. This rearrangement joins TRBV2 to TRBJ1-1; 7 positions agree with TRBD1. V lost 5 bases, J lost 7 bases, and 4 bases stayed unmatched. The germline CDR1 and CDR2 sequences are SNHLY and FYNNEI. The CDR3 has 12 residues. The CDR3 loop reads CASSSYRGEAFF. The CDR3 DNA is TGTGCCAGCAGTTCTTACAGGGGTGAAGCTTTCTTT.

The chain combines TRBV20-1 with TRBJ2-7, with 13 bases identical to TRBD2. This CDR3 is built from 17 residues. CDR1 and CDR2 (germline): DFQATT, SNEGSKA (reference sequence). V was clipped by 4 bases and J by 6 bases; unmatched bases: 15. The CDR3 region is CSATHWGLAGPLGEQYF. The DNA of the CDR3 is TGCAGTGCTACCCACTGGGGACTAGCGGGACCATTAGGCGAGCAGTACTTC.

The V call is TRBV2, the J call TRBJ2-2; 9 bases align to TRBD2. V lost 0 bases, J lost 1 base, and 9 bases stayed unmatched. The CDR3 contains 19 residues. Germline CDR1 SNHLY, CDR2 FYNNEI. The CDR3 DNA reads TGTGCCAGCAGTGAAGCGGCTAGCGGGACGTTCAGGAACACCGGGGAGCTGTTTTTT. This gives the protein CASSEAASGTFRNTGELFF.

This chain connects TRBV12-3 or TRBV12-4 to TRBJ2-2; a possible D gene is TRBD2 (5 bases). V was pared by 4 bases and J by 4 bases, with 7 bases between. CDR3 length equals 13 residues. The CDR3 is CASSSSGTGELFF. The CDR3 DNA sequence: TGTGCCAGCAGTTCGAGCGGCACCGGGGAGCTGTTTTTT.

This clonotype has at least ten counts. The chain carries TRBV19 and TRBJ1-2; perhaps TRBD1 as D (6 bases). Germline V lookup: CDR1 LNHDA, CDR2 SQIVND (reference sequence). V dropped 5 bases and J dropped 7 bases, with 17 bases sitting between them. The CDR3 sequence is 14 residues long. The CDR3 bases are TGTGCCAGTAGTCCCCGGGACACATCCCGTGGCTACACCTTC. Translation: CASSPRDTSRGYTF.

This clonotype was picked up a small number of times. The chain is built from TRBV15 and TRBJ1-1; D gene uncertain. CDR1 is LNHNV, CDR2 YYDKDF, per germline (reference sequence). The CDR3 contains 16 residues. Trimming removed 1 base from V and 6 bases from J, with 18 bases in between. As DNA, the CDR3 is TGTGCCACCAGCAGAGCTTCGGGGTTCGAGTGGGCTGAAGCTTTCTTT. Its translation is CATSRASGFEWAEAFF.

The chain employs TRBV20-1 and TRBJ1-2; 9 nucleotides align to TRBD1. The CDR3 covers 13 residues. Germline CDR1 DFQATT, CDR2 SNEGSKA (reference sequence). V was clipped by 5 bases and J by 4 bases; unmatched bases: 5. The CDR3 here is CSAEPGQGYGYTF. CDR3 sequence (DNA): TGCAGTGCTGAACCGGGACAGGGCTATGGCTACACCTTC.

In this sample, this clonotype turned up a few times. The rearrangement links TRBV19 to TRBJ1-1; unclear D gene. Germline CDR1 and CDR2: LNHDA and SQIVND (reference sequence). The V end lost 5 bases, the J end lost 0 bases, and 7 bases lay between the germline ends. CDR3 length equals 13 residues. The CDR3 region is CASSLTVNTEAFF. The CDR3 DNA follows: TGTGCCAGTAGTTTGACGGTGAACACTGAAGCTTTCTTT.

The chain uses TRBV15 and TRBJ1-2; 9 nucleotides align to TRBD1. Germline lookup yields CDR1 LNHNV and CDR2 YYDKDF (reference sequence). CDR3 size: 16 residues. V lost 0 bases, J lost 4 bases, and 6 bases stayed unmatched. The CDR3 DNA reads TGTGCCACCAGCAGAGATCTTGGACAGGGGAGCTATGGCTACACCTTC. This gives the protein CATSRDLGQGSYGYTF. Complete variable domain (other parts from reference TRBV15 and TRBJ1-2): DAMVIQNPRYQVTQFGKPVTLSCSQTLNHNVMYWYQQKSSQAPKLLFHYYDKDFNNEADTPDNFQSRRPNTSFCFLDIRSPGLGDTAMYLCATSRDLGQGSYGYTFGSGTRLTVV.

Points on this clonotype: Germline is not matched at one junction end, which may reflect a read error. The V gene is TRBV19, the J gene TRBJ1-1; D is undetermined. The length of the CDR3 is 16 residues. The germline gives CDR1 LNHDA, CDR2 SQIVND (reference sequence). CDR3 DNA: TGTGCCAGCTACTGGGGAGGGCAAGGAGTTGTGACTGAAGCTTCCTTT. Translated, it gives CASYWGGQGVVTEASF.

This clonotype was found many times. The V and J genes are TRBV9 and TRBJ2-1, with unresolved D. CDR1 is SGDLS, CDR2 YYNGEE, per germline. This CDR3 contains 14 residues. V lost 0 bases and J lost 5, with 9 bases in between. This CDR3 reads CASSVGWQDNEQFF. In DNA, the CDR3 is TGTGCCAGCAGCGTAGGATGGCAAGACAATGAGCAGTTCTTC. The variable domain in full, with the rest retrieved from reference TRBV9 and TRBJ2-1, is DSGVTQTPKHLITATGQRVTLRCSPRSGDLSVYWYQQSLDQGLQFLIQYYNGEERAKGNILERFSAQQFPDLHSELNLSSLELGDSALYFCASSVGWQDNEQFFGPGTRLTVL.

The chain carries TRBV6-6 and TRBJ2-2; 11 nucleotides line up with TRBD1. The CDR3 has 16 residues. Germline assignment: CDR1 MNHNY and CDR2 SVGAGI (reference sequence). Trimming cost V 7 bases and J 5 bases; bases outside gene matches: 9. CDR3 in DNA: TGTGCCAGCATCCCGGCCGGGACAGGGGGGACCGGGGAGCTGTTTTTT. This encodes CASIPAGTGGTGELFF.

With regard to this clonotype: This CDR3 fails to terminate in the conserved phenylalanine or tryptophan, so it likely reflects a read error. V is TRBV6-1 and J is TRBJ2-7; 10 bases are a match to TRBD1. The CDR3 loop spans 13 amino acids. Per the germline V gene, CDR1 is MNHNS and CDR2 is SASEGT. Germline trimming cut 4 bases from V and 4 bases from J; bases unmatched to any gene: 1. CDR3 coding DNA: TGTGCCAGCAGTGGGGACAGGGGATACGAGCAGTACCTC. Translated, it gives CASSGDRGYEQYL.

This chain connects TRBV5-5 to TRBJ2-3; 8 bases match TRBD2. The V gene end was trimmed by 1 base and the J gene end by 3 bases; junction bases not matched to a gene: 7. The CDR3 length is 16 residues. Germline V lookup: CDR1 SGHKS, CDR2 YYEKEE (reference sequence). In DNA, the CDR3 is TGTGCCAGCAGCTTGCTTCGATCTAGCGGGACAGATACGCAGTATTTT. This translates into CASSLLRSSGTDTQYF.

This clonotype is deemed medium-sized. The gene calls are TRBV2 and TRBJ2-1; D may be TRBD1 (5 bases). CDR1 and CDR2 from the germline V gene are SNHLY and FYNNEI. This CDR3 is 15 amino acids long. The V gene lost 4 bases and the J gene lost 0 bases, with 10 bases spanning the gap. The CDR3 nucleotides read TGTGCCAGCAGTGTGTGGGGCCCCTCCTACAATGAGCAGTTCTTC. Translated: CASSVWGPSYNEQFF.

This clonotype was found a few times. The gene calls are TRBV4-2 and TRBJ2-7; the match to TRBD1 covers 7 bases. The trim removed 8 bases at V and 6 bases at J, leaving 13 bases unmatched. The CDR3 is 14 amino acids. In germline, CDR1 is LGHNA, CDR2 YNFKEQ. The CDR3 sequence: CASSPRDRAAEQYF. The CDR3 DNA follows: TGTGCCAGCTCACCCCGAGACAGGGCCGCCGAGCAGTACTTC.

The table lists this clonotype with a few counts. The rearrangement joins TRBV6-5 to TRBJ1-1; tentative D call: TRBD1 (5 bases). The CDR3 sequence is 14 residues long. Trimming shortened V by 4 bases and J by 1 base, and 10 bases separated the two germline ends. Germline-derived CDR1 and CDR2 are MNHEY and SVGAGI. CDR3 bases: TGTGCCAGCAGTTCCGGGACCGAGAACACTGAAGCTTTCTTT. Translating it yields CASSSGTENTEAFF.

In this sample, this clonotype is medium-sized (0.01 to 0.1%). In nucleotides, the CDR3 is TGTGCCAGCAGCGGAACTAGCGGGAGGGCCGGGGCAGATACGCAGTATTTT. Amino acids: CASSGTSGRAGADTQYF. The rearrangement links TRBV9 to TRBJ2-3, with 13 bases aligning to TRBD2. This CDR3 has 17 residues. Trimming cost V 3 bases and J 4 bases; bases outside gene matches: 8. Germline assignment: CDR1 SGDLS and CDR2 YYNGEE.

This chain joins TRBV10-3 and TRBJ1-4; 8 bases align to TRBD1. With V trimmed by 4 bases and J by 0 bases, 4 bases remained unmatched. Germline V gene lookup returns CDR1 ENHRY and CDR2 SYGVKD. The CDR3 extends over 16 amino acids. The chain's CDR3 is CAISVGTGATNEKLFF. The CDR3 DNA follows: TGTGCCATCAGTGTGGGGACAGGAGCAACTAATGAAAAACTGTTTTTT.

V usage is TRBV12-3 or TRBV12-4 and J usage is TRBJ1-5; D remains unclear. Trimming took 1 base from V and 5 from J, leaving 12 bases between them. The CDR3 is made up of 15 amino acids. CDR3 DNA sequence: TGTGCCAGCAGTTTAGATTGGGAGGAGGATCAGCCCCAGCATTTT. It encodes CASSLDWEEDQPQHF.

V is TRBV24-1 and J is TRBJ2-3; the D is unclear. The V gene's germline CDR1 is KGHDR and CDR2 SFDVKD. Trimming cost V 5 bases and J 0 bases, with 11 bases left between them. The CDR3 runs to 15 residues. The CDR3 sequence: CATSVSDSSTDTQYF. The CDR3 DNA sequence: TGTGCCACCAGTGTGTCAGACTCTAGCACAGATACGCAGTATTTT.

For the CDR3, the DNA is TGCGCCAGCAGCCGATTGACGGACAGGGGGCATGGCTACACCTTC. Protein sequence: CASSRLTDRGHGYTF. This rearrangement joins TRBV4-3 to TRBJ1-2; 11 nucleotides align to TRBD1. The CDR3 sequence is 15 residues long. Germline values: CDR1 LGHNA, CDR2 YSLEER. V dropped 4 bases and J dropped 6; count of bases not matched to a gene: 7.

This clonotype was picked up a small number of times. The chain employs TRBV29-1 and TRBJ2-6, with D possibly TRBD1 on 5 matching bases. V lost 0 bases and J lost 0, with 12 bases in between. Germline CDR1 SQVTM, CDR2 ANQGSEA. CDR3 size: 17 residues. The CDR3 coding sequence is TGCAGCGTTGAAGATCCTGGACACACCTCTGGGGCCAACGTCCTGACTTTC. This encodes CSVEDPGHTSGANVLTF.

The sample holds a few counts of this clonotype. CDR3 sequence reads: CASSLWQQKETQYF. In DNA, the CDR3 is TGCGCCAGCAGCTTGTGGCAACAGAAAGAGACCCAGTACTTC. The chain employs TRBV5-1 and TRBJ2-5, with D hard to call. V shed 1 base and J shed 3 bases, with 10 bases lying between them. This CDR3 spans 14 amino acids. Germline V gives CDR1 SGHRS, CDR2 YFSETQ.

The chain is built from TRBV29-1 and TRBJ1-2; D is uncertain. The CDR3 runs 13 residues. Germline CDR1 SQVTM, CDR2 ANQGSEA. Trimming pared 3 bases from V and 8 bases from J, leaving 16 bases between. CDR3 in amino acids: CSVDASGESGYTF. The CDR3 region has the DNA TGCAGCGTTGATGCTAGCGGGGAGTCCGGCTACACCTTC.

A word on this clonotype: The junction shows a germline mismatch at one end, possibly a read error. V gene TRBV7-2 combines with J gene TRBJ1-6; 9 nucleotides align to TRBD1. CDR1 is SGHTA and CDR2 is FQGNSA in the germline V gene. CDR3 size: 16 residues. Here the CDR3 reads CASSQGRQGGNSPLHF. CDR3 in DNA: TGCGCCAGCAGCCAAGGACGACAGGGGGGTAATTCACCCCTCCACTTT.

The sample holds a few counts of this clonotype. The rearrangement links TRBV12-3 or TRBV12-4 to TRBJ1-3; 9 bases align to TRBD1. CDR3 length: 18 residues. The V and J ends lost 5 bases and 0 bases, in that order; junction bases with no gene match: 11. The CDR3 region has the DNA TGTGCCAGCAGTCCCCGGGACAGGGAAAGGCTCTCTGGAAACACCATATATTTT. Protein sequence: CASSPRDRERLSGNTIYF.

In this sample, this clonotype turned up many times. The chain links TRBV25-1 to TRBJ1-2; D unresolved. Germline lookup yields CDR1 MGHDK and CDR2 SYGVNS. The V and J ends lost 4 bases and 8 bases respectively, with 14 bases between them. This CDR3 has 13 amino acids. The CDR3: CASSAEKSGGYTF. CDR3 DNA: TGTGCCAGCAGTGCAGAGAAATCGGGGGGCTACACCTTC.